This TCR beta chain was sequenced in a study of cytomegalovirus exposure and HLA in healthy donors (dated by TCRdb to the late 2010s). For context, the study as a whole: An earlier analysis of under 600 of the donors reported about 250 Gb of sequence data and 120 million or so unique TCR beta sequences from some 180 million T cells. An early release covering roughly 640 HLA-typed donors comprised approximately 300 gigabases of sequencing data and some 79 million unique TCR sequences. Of the roughly 420 genotyped donors, 81% were placed in the genetic ancestry cluster associated with self-reported Caucasian donors. The study aimed to test whether cataloging public T cell receptors could reveal signatures of past pathogen exposure. The study profiled the T cell repertoires of under 850 subjects by immunosequencing and related them to cytomegalovirus serostatus. Besides the first cohort of 666 subjects, a separate validation cohort made up of roughly 130 different subjects was used. High-throughput TCR immunosequencing, statistical association of individual TCRs with disease status, and machine learning were combined to predict cytomegalovirus infection status. A later analysis re-examined previously published TCR beta repertoires from over 500 donors and added high-resolution HLA genotyping to investigate patterns of TCR occurrence. In the later analysis, no new phenotypic data were used to find candidate immune exposures; instead, reliance was placed on TCR beta sequences and their occurrence across donors. An earlier analysis of several hundred of the donors used high-throughput TCR beta sequencing to judge whether each TCR beta V gene segment behaved as functional or pseudogenic. Donor age, sex, ethnicity and CMV serostatus were compiled together with the repertoire data. A later genetic analysis took genome-wide SNP genotypes for about three fifths of the 666 donors and used that subset as a discovery cohort. All discovery cohort repertoires had been generated using a single sequencing platform. Class I and class II HLA loci were covered by the typing at four-digit resolution. The number of typed donors differed by locus: roughly 629-640 for A, B, C, DRB1 and DQB1; 500 to 550 for DQA1; some 590 for DPA1; and 400 to 480 for DPB1. Roughly five DR-DQ haplotypes were handled as single units for association and clustering, since linkage in the cohort was strong. On average, 235,054 unique TCR beta nucleotide sequences were sequenced per donor among a few hundred genotyped donors of the cohort, with roughly 18% of those sequences being non-productive.

From the germline V gene, CDR1 is MGHRA and CDR2 is YSYEKL. Trimming removed 4 bases from V and 5 bases from J, leaving 12 bases between the germline ends. The CDR3 starts with the cysteine, ends with the phenylalanine, and has 13 residues. Kept here is only the CDR3 DNA, which spans 39 bases and is read in frame from base 1. Overall study outcomes, separate from this receptor: A later genetic analysis associated a missense DCLRE1C variant with V-gene and J-gene trimming of TCR beta chains, and an independent cohort replicated the association. Some IMGT-functional V segments, including TRBV6-2 and TRBV6-3, could not be distinguished by the 87-base-pair reads and were therefore excluded. In the study, 164 TCR beta chains were listed as associated with cytomegalovirus. A further reported finding was that TCR beta sequences accurately predicted the HLA-A and HLA-B alleles for most subjects in the first cohort. HLA typing was unavailable for some donors at each locus, so association tests used only the typed subset. Presence/absence analyses assumed roughly uniform sequencing depth across donors, an assumption that may not hold. The cohort was sequenced for TCR beta chains only, and without alpha or paired-chain data the features that could be detected were limited. CMV serostatus was the only immune exposure information available for the cohort. Most TCR sequences were seen in very few donors, while some public TCRs were found in many individuals. According to a later genetic analysis, donors in an Asian-associated ancestry cluster had fewer N-insertions in productive TCRs than the approximately 700-donor mean. According to the authors, the approach could potentially be generalized to other disease states and immunological phenotypes. Assigning TCR associations to individual alleles was difficult when HLA alleles, especially DR and DQ, strongly co-occurred. According to a later analysis, most CMV-associated TCR beta chains appeared to be HLA-restricted, and the HLA associations seemed to be driven largely by CMV exposure. Broadly in line with IMGT annotations, most TCR beta V segments showed up in productive rearrangements about 87% or about 30% of the time in an earlier analysis of several hundred of the donors. In a later analysis, around 15,000 TCR beta sequences were associated with specific HLA alleles at a false discovery rate of 0.05. A later analysis found that HLA-associated TCR beta chains were more clonally expanded and had lower generation probabilities than equally common non-associated chains. According to a later analysis, TCR association rates differed among HLA loci, with DRB1 alleles showing the most associated TCRs and HLA-C alleles showing the fewest. Linkage disequilibrium might explain the correlated functional status among segregating V segments, but an unknown experimental factor could not be ruled out. In both the original and validation cohorts, the classifier was reported to diagnose cytomegalovirus status with high specificity and sensitivity. A group of highly shared sequence variants was considered likely to be a technical artifact of the sequencing pipeline. Three of the identified cytomegalovirus-associated TCR beta chains were confirmed in vitro to be specific for cytomegalovirus antigens. Some 16 rarely observed V segments, including chromosome 9 orphons, were excluded from the earlier analysis of several hundred of the donors because counts were too low. A later analysis reported that several top co-occurrence clusters appeared linked to parvovirus B19, influenza, CMV and Epstein-Barr virus.

There are a few counts of this clone. Its target antigen remains unknown. Per-nucleotide qualities are absent, and no much larger clonotype sits a single base away. The cohort consisted of fewer than 700 healthy bone marrow donors. At the time of sampling, every cohort member was nominally healthy, though immune exposures that went unrecorded were likely present. The donor was CMV seropositive and belonged to the group of around 300 seropositive cohort members. Each donor provided a peripheral blood sample, and peripheral blood mononuclear cells were used for TCR beta sequencing. The Qiagen DNeasy Blood Extraction Kit was used to extract genomic DNA from the blood cell samples. The method was the immunoSEQ multiplex PCR assay. For the multiplex PCR, a mixture combining 60 forward primers for TCR Vbeta segments and 13 reverse primers for TCR Jbeta segments was used. The CDR3 region of rearranged TCR beta genes was amplified from genomic DNA with a multiplex PCR assay. The Illumina HiSeq System was used to sequence the amplified TCR beta libraries as 87-base-pair reads. As for how the authors treated the data: In a later analysis, approximately 74 million unique TCR beta chains were counted across the roughly 700 repertoires, and around 11 million of these chains were shared by at least two donors. Raw reads were error-corrected and collapsed into unique sequences by a nearest-neighbor algorithm in which closely related sequences were merged to remove PCR and sequencing errors. To assign V, D and J gene segments, CDR3 sequences were aligned to IMGT reference sequences. For a sequence to be retained, a match of at least six nucleotides to both a V gene segment and a J gene segment was required. Rearrangements were classified as productive when the CDR3 lacked stop codons and remained in frame with V and J, and all other rearrangements were classified as non-productive. CDR3 was defined according to IMGT convention as the region running from the second conserved V-encoded cysteine to the conserved J-encoded phenylalanine. In an earlier analysis of roughly 580 of the donors, sequences lacking an unambiguous match to a single V gene segment were excluded. An earlier analysis of roughly 590 of the donors called V segments functional above 56.7% productive rearrangements and segregating when the between-donor standard deviation exceeded 5%. A statistical classification framework was built for diagnosing cytomegalovirus status from the catalog of TCR beta chain sequences. V and J gene assignment, in a later analysis, came from comparing TCR nucleotide sequences with IMGT/GENE-DB human TR gene sequences. The TCRdist pipeline was used in a later analysis to assign CDR3 sequences and most-parsimonious VDJ recombination scenarios. A later analysis defined each TCR beta chain by its CDR3 amino acid sequence plus V-gene family, and excluded reads lacking a unique V-gene family. As a way to deal with suspected cross-contamination and a sequencing artifact, a later analysis dropped roughly 620 nucleotide sequences that were highly shared and had low generation probability. In a later analysis, a clonal expansion index for each public chain was calculated from normalized within-repertoire ranks of inferred template counts. In a later analysis, generation probabilities were computed using a VDJ recombination model fitted to out-of-frame rearrangements, and the results were checked against IGoR. A later analysis scored TCR-TCR, TCR-HLA and TCR-CMV co-occurrence with hypergeometric tests, applying a repertoire-size bias correction to TCR pairs. False discovery rates were estimated in a later analysis by permuting HLA or CMV assignments 20 times. In a later analysis, co-occurring TCRs were grouped with DBSCAN, and TCRdist sequence similarity was added when clustering was performed within HLA-allele-positive subsets. Repertoires with fewer than 30,000 or more than 120,000 public chains, plus five repertoires with anomalous nucleotide sharing, were excluded from co-occurrence clustering. As stored in TCRdb, this immuneACCESS dataset retains in-frame rearrangements with V and J assigned. A fraction of the clones does not appear; measured against another copy, unresolved V genes explain less than half of the discrepancy, and the remainder lacks a known reason. V, J and clone size derive from that table, while D and trimming were established from the DNA sequence. The sample data list 120,000 or so clones, and approximately 72% of these were observed just once. The biggest ten clones account for about 9.1% of the sample.

The TCR comes from a woman between 45 and 65 years old in good health and CMV-seropositive. The sequenced sample consisted of PBMCs. Recombination connected TRBV4-1 to TRBJ2-7; a tentative D match to TRBD1 spans 5 bases. Here is the DNA: TGCGCCAGCAGCCGTCGTCAGGGTCACGAGCAGTACTTC. It is translated as CASSRRQGHEQYF.